Listed below are T cell receptor beta chains from one sample, sequenced in a study of response to subunit inactivated influenza vaccine. TCRdb reprocessed the RT-PCR reads via MiXCR and lists one record per CDR3 protein. The sample consists of roughly 550,000 distinct CDR3 sequences, roughly 25% of them appearing once. This sample was also put to use in a study of T cells expressing NK-cell markers.

The input for sequencing was CD4+ T cells sorted from PBMCs, taken approximately 13 days after vaccination. Receptors were obtained from a man aged 50-60 years who received an inactivated influenza vaccine. CDR3s include the opening cysteine and the closing phenylalanine or tryptophan. D genes are given only for firm matches. Clone size, where shown, is once, few, many, or a class for clones that have expanded.

D gene: -
clone size: few
V gene: TRBV12-3/TRBV12-4
J gene: TRBJ1-5
CDR3 DNA: TGTGCCAGTGGGCCAGCAGGTAATCAGCCCCAGCATTTT
CDR3 protein: CASGPAGNQPQHF

D gene: -
clone size: -
V gene: TRBV20-1
J gene: TRBJ1-1
CDR3 DNA: TGCAGTGCTAGAGGGGCGGAGGGTAACACTGAAGCTTTCTTT
CDR3 protein: CSARGAEGNTEAFF

D gene: -
clone size: -
V gene: TRBV7-2
J gene: TRBJ2-7
CDR3 DNA: TGTGCCAGCAGCTTACTAAGGCCTGGGCCCTACGAGCAGTACTTC
CDR3 protein: CASSLLRPGPYEQYF

D gene: TRBD2
clone size: -
V gene: TRBV11-2
J gene: TRBJ2-3
CDR3 DNA: TGTGCCAGCAGCTTCCCACTAGCGGGAGAGACGGATACGCAGTATTTT
CDR3 protein: CASSFPLAGETDTQYF

D gene: -
clone size: -
V gene: TRBV20-1
J gene: TRBJ2-3
CDR3 DNA: TGCAGTGCTAGAGATGGGAAGGGAGCCGCGGATACGCAGTATTTT
CDR3 protein: CSARDGKGAADTQYF

D gene: TRBD2
clone size: -
V gene: TRBV5-4
J gene: TRBJ2-3
CDR3 DNA: TGTGCCAGCAGCCGGGAGCTAGCGGGGGGACGAGATACGCAGTATTTT
CDR3 protein: CASSRELAGGRDTQYF

D gene: -
clone size: many
V gene: TRBV20-1
J gene: TRBJ1-1
CDR3 DNA: TGCAGTGCCCCGTTGGAGGGCACTGAAGCTTTCTTT
CDR3 protein: CSAPLEGTEAFF

D gene: TRBD1
clone size: -
V gene: TRBV11-2
J gene: TRBJ2-7
CDR3 DNA: TGTGCCTGCAGCCCACAGGGGTACGAGCAGTACTTC
CDR3 protein: CACSPQGYEQYF

D gene: -
clone size: -
V gene: TRBV28
J gene: TRBJ2-5
CDR3 DNA: TGTGCCAGCAGTTACTCGGAATCAGAGACCCAGTACTTC
CDR3 protein: CASSYSESETQYF

D gene: TRBD1
clone size: -
V gene: TRBV20-1
J gene: TRBJ2-2
CDR3 DNA: TGCAGTGCGGGGACAGCGACGAACACCGGGGAGCTGTTTTTT
CDR3 protein: CSAGTATNTGELFF

D gene: -
clone size: -
V gene: TRBV18
J gene: TRBJ2-5
CDR3 DNA: TGTGCCAGCTCACAGGAAACCGGGACCCAAGAGACCCAGTACTTC
CDR3 protein: CASSQETGTQETQYF

D gene: -
clone size: few
V gene: TRBV7-9
J gene: TRBJ2-2
CDR3 DNA: TGTGCCAGCAGCATAGGTGGGGGCGCGTTCACCGGGGAGCTGTTTTTT
CDR3 protein: CASSIGGGAFTGELFF

D gene: TRBD2
clone size: -
V gene: TRBV9
J gene: TRBJ2-2
CDR3 DNA: TGTGCCAGCAGCGCCTCGGGGGGGAGGGAAGACACCGGGGAGCTGTTTTTT
CDR3 protein: CASSASGGREDTGELFF

D gene: -
clone size: few
V gene: TRBV7-2
J gene: TRBJ1-1
CDR3 DNA: TGTGCCAGCAGCCTACAGGGCGGGTTGAACACTGAAGCTTTCTTT
CDR3 protein: CASSLQGGLNTEAFF

D gene: TRBD2
clone size: once
V gene: TRBV6-4
J gene: TRBJ2-1
CDR3 DNA: TGTGCCAGCAGCATGACTAGCGGGAGATATCATGAGCAGTTCTTC
CDR3 protein: CASSMTSGRYHEQFF

D gene: TRBD2
clone size: few
V gene: TRBV6-2/TRBV6-3
J gene: TRBJ2-7
CDR3 DNA: TGTGCCAGCAGTTACTCGGGACTAGCGGGGGGATCCGAGCAGTACTTC
CDR3 protein: CASSYSGLAGGSEQYF

D gene: TRBD1
clone size: -
V gene: TRBV12-3/TRBV12-4
J gene: TRBJ1-1
CDR3 DNA: TGTGCCAGCAGTTTGACAGGGTCTGAAGTTTTCTTT
CDR3 protein: CASSLTGSEVFF

D gene: -
clone size: -
V gene: TRBV15
J gene: TRBJ2-7
CDR3 DNA: TGTGCCACCAGCAGAGGGGAACGAAGGAGCTACGAGCAGTACTTC
CDR3 protein: CATSRGERRSYEQYF

D gene: TRBD1
clone size: -
V gene: TRBV7-8
J gene: TRBJ1-1
CDR3 DNA: TGTGCCAGCAGCTTCGGGACAGGGGTCTCCATGAACACTGAAGCTTTCTTT
CDR3 protein: CASSFGTGVSMNTEAFF

D gene: -
clone size: once
V gene: TRBV18
J gene: TRBJ2-2
CDR3 DNA: TGTGCCAGCTCACCACGCGACCCGAGCCCCGCGAACACCGGGGAGCTGTTTTTT
CDR3 protein: CASSPRDPSPANTGELFF

D gene: TRBD1
clone size: -
V gene: TRBV4-1
J gene: TRBJ2-1
CDR3 DNA: TGCGCCAGCAGCCGAGGCCTTACCAGGGGGAGCTCCTACAATGAGCAGTTCTTC
CDR3 protein: CASSRGLTRGSSYNEQFF

D gene: TRBD2
clone size: -
V gene: TRBV20-1
J gene: TRBJ2-5
CDR3 DNA: TGCAGTGCTAGTCCGGGGGGAGAGACCCAGTACTTC
CDR3 protein: CSASPGGETQYF

D gene: TRBD2
clone size: -
V gene: TRBV28
J gene: TRBJ2-1
CDR3 DNA: TGTGCCAGCAAAACAAGACTAGCTTTCGATGGGAATGAGCAGTTCTTC
CDR3 protein: CASKTRLAFDGNEQFF

D gene: -
clone size: -
V gene: TRBV5-1
J gene: TRBJ2-7
CDR3 DNA: TGCGCCAGCAGCTTGGATGGGGACCAGTCCTACGAGCAGTACTTC
CDR3 protein: CASSLDGDQSYEQYF